These 17 T cell receptor beta chains originate from one sample sequenced in a study of T cell repertoires in cytomegalovirus infection (dated by TCRdb to about 2019). The instrument given in TCRdb is Illumina HiSeq 1500. TCRdb reanalyzed the raw reads on its own, using fastp at Q25 for trimming and MiXCR for clone calling, and kept in-frame beta chains. Identical CDR3 proteins give one entry, which carries the most common genes and DNA. The sample profile shows around 530,000 distinct CDR3 sequences; more than 15% of them were found once. Approximately 24% of the sample comes from the top ten. Sequencing was carried out using CD8+ T cells from PBMCs. The receptors were sampled from a human donor in good health (CMV status not recorded). Some clones in this sample may be carry-over from other donors' samples.

This sequence joins TRBV10-3 and TRBJ1-5, with 9 positions matching TRBD1. The germline V gene encodes CDR1 ENHRY and CDR2 SYGVKD. The CDR3 runs to 15 residues. The V and J ends lost 3 bases and 4 bases, in that order; junction bases with no gene match: 4. The CDR3 loop is CAISEGGQGNQPQHF. CDR3 in DNA: TGTGCCATCAGTGAAGGGGGACAGGGTAATCAGCCCCAGCATTTT.

This clonotype occurred many times. The J gene is TRBJ2-2, the V gene TRBV12-3 or TRBV12-4; the D gene could be TRBD1 or TRBD2 (5 bases each). The length of the CDR3 is 14 residues. Trimming took 5 bases from V and 5 from J, leaving 12 bases between them. The CDR3 region has the DNA TGTGCCAGCAGTCATCGGGGCGTAACCGGGGAGCTGTTTTTT. This sequence encodes CASSHRGVTGELFF.

Ten or more counts support this clonotype. The chain uses TRBV6-5 and TRBJ1-2; D ambiguous. Trimming took 5 bases from V and 4 from J, leaving 8 bases between them. The CDR3 is 12 residues long. Per germline, CDR1 MNHEY and CDR2 SVGAGI. The CDR3 coding sequence is TGTGCCAGCAGTACACAGACCTATGGCTACACCTTC. Translating it yields CASSTQTYGYTF.

This clonotype has at least ten counts. The rearrangement joins TRBV4-1 to TRBJ1-1; 8 bases agree with TRBD1. The germline gives CDR1 MGHRA, CDR2 YSYEKL. Trimming took 3 bases from V and 6 from J; bases not matched to a gene: 12. The CDR3 runs to 16 residues. CDR3 in amino acids: CASSQGGQGFHSEAFF. CDR3 DNA: TGCGCCAGCAGCCAGGGCGGACAGGGATTTCACTCTGAAGCTTTCTTT.

The chain has TRBV4-1 and TRBJ2-6; 9 bases are shared with TRBD1. V shed 7 bases and J 0 bases; nucleotides not matched to a gene: 16. Germline values: CDR1 MGHRA, CDR2 YSYEKL. The CDR3 is 20 residues long. CDR3 region: CASTRTVTGGYLSGANVLTF. The CDR3, as DNA: TGCGCCAGCACCCGAACAGTGACAGGGGGTTACCTCTCTGGGGCCAACGTCCTGACTTTC.

This clonotype was counted a few times. This chain joins TRBV7-7 and TRBJ1-6, with TRBD1 matching 7 bases. Per the germline V gene, CDR1 is SSHAT and CDR2 is FNYEAQ (reference sequence). After removal of 1 base from V and 9 bases from J, the junction contained 12 bases not matched to a gene. The CDR3 sequence is 17 residues long. In DNA form, the CDR3 reads TGTGCCAGCAGCTTAGAAAGGAACAGGGGACGGTGTTCACCCCTCCACTTT. Translating it yields CASSLERNRGRCSPLHF.

Turning to this clonotype: A much larger clone lies one base from this, so it may be a read error. The V and J genes are TRBV25-1 and TRBJ2-7; 10 nucleotides line up with TRBD2. In germline, CDR1 is MGHDK, CDR2 SYGVNS. V was pared by 8 bases and J by 9 bases, with 13 bases of the junction left unmatched. The CDR3 covers 14 residues. The CDR3 sequence: CASGRGGLASGQYF. DNA for the CDR3: TGTGCCAGCGGTCGGGGGGGACTAGCGTCCGGGCAGTACTTC.

This clonotype showed up many times. The gene calls are TRBV7-8 and TRBJ2-5, with 14 bases fitting TRBD2. The trim removed 4 bases at V and 5 bases at J, leaving 6 bases unmatched. The CDR3 length is 16 residues. Germline V gene data show CDR1 as SGHVS and CDR2 as FQNEAQ. DNA for the CDR3: TGTGCCAGCAGCTCGGGACTAGCGGGAGCAGTCGAGACCCAGTACTTC. This codes for CASSSGLAGAVETQYF.

This clonotype was counted at least ten times. The V call is TRBV27, the J call TRBJ2-1; 14 bases match TRBD2. After removal of 5 bases from V and 7 bases from J, the junction contained 4 bases not matched to a gene. Germline CDR1 reads MNHEY; CDR2 reads SMNVEV (reference sequence). There are 15 residues in the CDR3. CDR3 protein: CASSGGTSGRNEQFF. The CDR3 bases are TGTGCCAGCAGTGGGGGGACTAGCGGGAGAAATGAGCAGTTCTTC.

This sequence joins TRBV5-1 and TRBJ1-1; no clear D gene. The CDR3 covers 13 residues. Germline CDR1 reads SGHRS; CDR2 reads YFSETQ. V was pared by 1 base and J by 4 bases, with 8 bases between. This CDR3 is CASSLTKVTEAFF. The CDR3 DNA reads TGCGCCAGCAGCTTGACCAAGGTCACTGAAGCTTTCTTT.

This clonotype was found a few times. V is TRBV13 and J is TRBJ2-7; either TRBD1 or TRBD2 may fit D (5 bases each). Trimming left V 5 bases short and J 2 bases short, with 13 bases between. The CDR3 length is 14 residues. Germline V gene sequence: CDR1 PRHDT, CDR2 FYEKMQ (reference sequence). The CDR3 nucleotides read TGTGCCAGCAGCACCCGGGACGGAACCTACGAGCAGTACTTC. Residues: CASSTRDGTYEQYF.

This clonotype has a handful of counts. The chain links TRBV9 to TRBJ2-2; D gene uncertain. Trimming left V 1 base short and J 2 bases short, with 12 bases between. CDR1 and CDR2 from the germline V gene are SGDLS and YYNGEE. This CDR3 has 16 residues. CDR3 protein: CASSVYRTANTGELFF. The DNA for the CDR3 is TGTGCCAGCAGCGTATATCGGACCGCCAACACCGGGGAGCTGTTTTTT.

The rearrangement links TRBV7-3 to TRBJ1-6; TRBD1 is a possible D gene (5 bases). The CDR3 extends over 15 amino acids. Germline CDR1 is SGHTA and CDR2 is FQGTGA. V lost 1 base and J lost 8, with 12 bases in between. As DNA, the CDR3 is TGTGCCAGCAGCTTAATCGGGGGAGGGGATTCACCCCTCCACTTT. This translates into CASSLIGGGDSPLHF.

This chain joins TRBV10-3 and TRBJ2-5, with D perhaps matching TRBD1 (5 bases). Per the germline V gene, CDR1 is ENHRY and CDR2 is SYGVKD. This CDR3 spans 16 amino acids. V shed 0 bases and J shed 5 bases, with 16 bases lying between them. The CDR3 DNA follows: TGTGCCATCAGTGAGTCGTTGGGGCTGTCTTCGGAGACCCAGTACTTC. Protein sequence: CAISESLGLSSETQYF.

The rearrangement links TRBV4-1 to TRBJ1-2; no firm D call. Looked up from germline, CDR1 is MGHRA and CDR2 is YSYEKL. The CDR3 extends over 15 amino acids. V lost 0 bases, J lost 2 bases, and 10 bases lay in between. The DNA of the CDR3 is TGCGCCAGCAGCCAAGAATCAGAAAGGAACTATGGCTACACCTTC. Amino acid sequence: CASSQESERNYGYTF.

This clonotype was observed a handful of times. The CDR3 bases are TGTGCCAGCAGCCCCCGGCCAGCGGGAGAGGGGGAGACCCAGTACTTC. Translation: CASSPRPAGEGETQYF. The rearrangement uses TRBV4-2 and TRBJ2-5, with 8 nucleotides matching TRBD2. With 4 bases clipped from V and 5 bases from J, the junction kept 12 bases outside the gene matches. The germline CDR1 and CDR2 sequences are LGHNA and YNFKEQ. The CDR3 extends over 16 amino acids.

The table lists this clonotype with many counts. The gene calls are TRBV12-5 and TRBJ1-1; D unresolved. The V end lost 3 bases, the J end lost 5 bases, and 7 bases lay between the germline ends. In germline, CDR1 is LGHNT, CDR2 FRNRAP. The CDR3 extends over 12 amino acids. The CDR3, as DNA: TGTGCTAGTGGTTTTAGCGGAACTGAAGCTTTCTTT. Residues: CASGFSGTEAFF.